The subject of this entry is one TCR beta chain. The CDR3 consists of 16 residues. From germline, CDR1 is MNHEY and CDR2 SVGAGI. The germline V and J ends were trimmed by 1 base and 7 bases, with 17 bases remaining between them. The source of the sample is a study of cytomegalovirus exposure and HLA in healthy donors. Profiling relied on immunoSEQ multiplex PCR, and the TCRdb table lists in-frame clones only, not all of them. The sample has 250,000 to 400,000 clones; roughly 86% are singletons. The chain joins TRBV6-5 to TRBJ2-1; D is possibly TRBD1 (6 bases). The receptor was isolated from a man aged 25-45 years in good health and CMV-seronegative. Sequenced input: PBMCs. This CDR3 is CASSYLDTLGQNEQFF. The CDR3 DNA is TGTGCCAGCAGTTACTTGGACACCCTCGGACAGAATGAGCAGTTCTTC.